The 32 T cell receptor beta chains in this list originate from one sample, sequenced in a study of regulatory T cells in long-lasting Graves disease. Arm-PCR with iRepertoire HTBI primers amplified the CDR3 regions for these TCR beta libraries. A single record per CDR3 protein comes from TCRdb applying MiXCR to the multiplex PCR reads. The sample records 320,000 or so distinct CDR3 sequences, more than 15% being singletons. Time point described: newly diagnosed GD, antithyroid drugs for less than 3 months. After RNA was extracted from PBMCs, the TCR library was made from it. The sequencing used peripheral blood mononuclear cells (PBMCs), collected at new diagnosis, from a patient treated with antithyroid drugs. These receptor sequences come from a female donor with Graves disease.

This clonotype was counted a few times. The chain combines TRBV14 with TRBJ2-3; D gene ambiguous. The length of the CDR3 is 15 residues. CDR1 SGHDN and CDR2 FVKESK come from the germline V gene. Trimming shortened V by 1 base and J by 2 bases, and 10 bases separated the two germline ends. As DNA, the CDR3 is TGTGCCAGCAGCCAAGTTGTGGCAGACACAGATACGCAGTATTTT. Translated, it gives CASSQVVADTDTQYF.

This clonotype was seen ten or more times. V gene TRBV19 combines with J gene TRBJ1-5; D might be TRBD1 (6 bases). Germline-derived CDR1 and CDR2 are LNHDA and SQIVND (reference sequence). This CDR3 contains 15 residues. V lost 6 bases to trimming and J lost 4 bases, with 16 bases between them. In DNA form, the CDR3 reads TGTGCCAGTAGCTTAACAGGGTGGAGAAATCAGCCCCAGCATTTT. It codes for CASSLTGWRNQPQHF. Combining the CDR3 with reference TRBV19 and TRBJ1-5 gives the whole variable domain DGGITQSPKYLFRKEGQNVTLSCEQNLNHDAMYWYRQDPGQGLRLIYYSQIVNDFQKGDIAEGYSVSREKKESFPLTVTSAQKNPTAFYLCASSLTGWRNQPQHFGDGTRLSIL.

The chain uses TRBV10-3 and TRBJ1-2, with a possible D match to TRBD1 (5 bases). CDR1 ENHRY and CDR2 SYGVKD come from the germline V gene. CDR3 size: 14 residues. V was shortened by 0 bases and J by 4 bases, with 9 bases between the two germline ends. The CDR3, as DNA: TGTGCCATCAGTGAGTCAGGGGACCTCTATGGCTACACCTTC. This gives the protein CAISESGDLYGYTF.

The J gene is TRBJ2-1, the V gene TRBV30, with 9 bases lining up with TRBD1. The germline CDR1 and CDR2 sequences are GTSNPN and SVGIG (reference sequence). The junction had 8 bases not matched to a gene; V was cut back by 3 bases and J by 5 bases. The CDR3 runs 15 residues. CDR3 DNA sequence: TGTGCCTGGAGGAGGGACAGGGCCCGGGACAATGAGCAGTTCTTC. This codes for CAWRRDRARDNEQFF.

In its sample, this clonotype was seen a few times. J is TRBJ1-5 and V is TRBV6-1; D uncertain. The CDR3 contains 11 residues. V was pared by 6 bases and J by 5 bases, with 5 bases between. Germline loops: CDR1 MNHNS, CDR2 SASEGT. CDR3 residues: CASRADQPQHF. DNA of the CDR3: TGTGCCAGCAGGGCCGATCAGCCCCAGCATTTT.

This clonotype was counted many times. The gene calls are TRBV13 and TRBJ2-3, with D unclear. CDR1 and CDR2 from the germline V gene are PRHDT and FYEKMQ (reference sequence). The CDR3 consists of 13 residues. Between the trimmed V and J ends, which lost 3 bases and 9 bases, there was a span of 13 bases. CDR3 nucleotides: TGTGCCAGCAGCTTCGACCCGGTAGAGACGCAGTATTTT. This gives the protein CASSFDPVETQYF.

Remarks on this clonotype: One base away lies a much larger clone, so this may be a sequencing read error. The chain is built from TRBV27 and TRBJ2-7; 9 bases line up with TRBD2. V shed 4 bases, J shed 6 bases, and the junction held 4 bases outside the gene matches. Germline CDR1 and CDR2: MNHEY and SMNVEV (reference sequence). The CDR3 runs to 13 residues. The CDR3 DNA follows: TGTGCCAGCAGTTCTGAAGCGGGAGGCGAGCAGTACTTC. This codes for CASSSEAGGEQYF.

Concerning this clonotype itself: One base separates it from a far larger clone, so it is likely a read error. The V gene is TRBV7-9, the J gene TRBJ2-3; D ambiguous. V lost 4 bases to trimming and J lost 4 bases, with 9 bases between them. The germline V gene encodes CDR1 SEHNR and CDR2 FQNEAQ (reference sequence). The CDR3 loop spans 13 amino acids. The CDR3 bases are TGTGCCAGCAGCTCCTCCCAGTCAGATACGCAGTATTTT. Residues: CASSSSQSDTQYF. Variable domain in full (rest from reference TRBV7-9 and TRBJ2-3): DTGVSQNPRHKITKRGQNVTFRCDPISEHNRLYWYRQTLGQGPEFLTYFQNEAQLEKSRLLSDRFSAERPKGSFSTLEIQRTEQGDSAMYLCASSSSQSDTQYFGPGTRLTVL.

The table lists this clonotype with many counts. The rearrangement links TRBV7-9 to TRBJ2-5, with D unclear. This CDR3 has 14 amino acids. V lost 0 bases and J lost 6, with 11 bases in between. Germline CDR1 is SEHNR and CDR2 is FQNEAQ (reference sequence). The CDR3 coding sequence is TGTGCCAGCAGCTTAGCTGAAGATGTGCAGACCCAGTACTTC. The encoded protein is CASSLAEDVQTQYF.

In this sample, this clonotype turned up a few times. The chain combines TRBV10-3 with TRBJ2-4; TRBD2 matches at 7 bases. Germline V gene lookup returns CDR1 ENHRY and CDR2 SYGVKD. The CDR3 has 16 amino acids. Trimming at V came to 2 bases and at J to 8 bases, leaving 12 bases not matched to a gene. The CDR3 here is CAISEAGARERYIQYF. As DNA, the CDR3 is TGTGCCATCAGTGAGGCCGGCGCGCGGGAGAGATACATTCAGTACTTC.

This chain links TRBV5-4 with TRBJ2-1, with D tentatively TRBD2 (6 bases). The CDR3 has 16 residues. The ends were cut back, 3 bases at V and 3 bases at J, with 16 bases in the middle. CDR1 is SGHNT and CDR2 is YYREEE in the germline V gene (reference sequence). The CDR3 reads CASSSFRAGGYNEQFF. CDR3 nucleotides: TGTGCCAGCAGCTCTTTCCGGGCCGGGGGCTACAATGAGCAGTTCTTC.

This clonotype was seen ten or more times. V and J are TRBV28 and TRBJ2-5; unclear D gene. This CDR3 contains 14 residues. Per germline, CDR1 MDHEN and CDR2 SYDVKM. Trimming left V 6 bases short and J 9 bases short, with 20 bases between. The DNA for the CDR3 is TGTGCCAGCAGGACCCCAGGCGCGGTGGGTTCCCAGTACTTC. Its translation is CASRTPGAVGSQYF.

This clonotype was observed many times. The chain uses TRBV10-3 and TRBJ1-1; D gene unclear. From germline, CDR1 is ENHRY and CDR2 SYGVKD. V was clipped by 6 bases and J by 0 bases, with 11 bases between them. This CDR3 has 14 residues. CDR3 sequence (DNA): TGTGCCATCAGGCGGACCGAAATGAACACTGAAGCTTTCTTT. Translation gives CAIRRTEMNTEAFF.

The chain has TRBV4-1 and TRBJ1-2; D not certain. Germline V gives CDR1 MGHRA, CDR2 YSYEKL. Trimming took 0 bases from V and 0 from J, leaving 11 bases between them. The CDR3 is made up of 16 amino acids. This chain's CDR3 is CASSQDGKGANYGYTF. The CDR3 region has the DNA TGCGCCAGCAGCCAAGATGGGAAGGGAGCTAACTATGGCTACACCTTC.

Regarding this clonotype: A read error is possible here, since a much larger clone lies one base away. In DNA, the CDR3 is TGTGCCACCTCCAGGACTAGCGGGGTGAACACCGGGGAGCTGTTTTTT. It yields the protein CATSRTSGVNTGELFF. The V gene is TRBV6-1, the J gene TRBJ2-2, with TRBD2 identical over 12 bases. CDR3 length: 16 residues. CDR1 is MNHNS and CDR2 is SASEGT in the germline V gene. The junction had 7 bases not matched to a gene; V was cut back by 10 bases and J by 1 base.

This clonotype has at least ten counts. CDR3 DNA: TGTGCCACCAGGGGGGCTAATGAAAAACTGTTTTTT. This codes for CATRGANEKLFF. The rearrangement links TRBV10-3 to TRBJ1-4; 7 bases fit TRBD1. The CDR3 has 12 residues. Germline V lookup: CDR1 ENHRY, CDR2 SYGVKD. V lost 10 bases, J lost 3 bases, and 2 bases stayed unmatched.

V usage is TRBV28 and J usage is TRBJ1-1; the match to TRBD1 covers 10 bases. J lost 5 bases, V lost 1 base, and 7 bases had no gene match. This CDR3 is 16 amino acids long. Germline V gene lookup returns CDR1 MDHEN and CDR2 SYDVKM. The CDR3 DNA reads TGTGCCAGCAGTTTATTGGTGGGACAGGGGAGGACTGAAGCTTTCTTT. It yields the protein CASSLLVGQGRTEAFF.

The CDR3 protein is CASSWRTGGSQNIQYF. The DNA for the CDR3 is TGCGCCAGCAGCTGGAGGACAGGGGGCTCGCAAAACATTCAGTACTTC. The chain couples TRBV5-1 to TRBJ2-4; TRBD1 aligns across 11 bases. Germline assignment: CDR1 SGHRS and CDR2 YFSETQ. J gave up 5 bases and V 3 bases, and 7 bases lay outside the gene matches. This CDR3 has 16 amino acids.

This clonotype appeared many times. J is TRBJ2-7 and V is TRBV12-3 or TRBV12-4, with 9 positions matching TRBD1. The CDR3 covers 13 residues. The CDR3 DNA reads as TGTGCTACGGGACAGGGAGTTTACTACGAGCAGTACTTC. This encodes CATGQGVYYEQYF.

This clonotype was seen many times. The rearrangement links TRBV6-5 to TRBJ1-2, with D hard to call. Germline lookup yields CDR1 MNHEY and CDR2 SVGAGI. Trimming took 0 bases from V and 8 from J, leaving 10 bases between them. CDR3 length: 13 residues. The CDR3 protein is CASSYSSVKGYTF. The CDR3 coding sequence is TGTGCCAGCAGTTACTCCTCCGTTAAGGGCTACACCTTC.

On this clonotype itself: A much larger clone sits a single nucleotide away, making a read error possible. This chain uses TRBV5-1 with TRBJ2-7, with TRBD1 matching over 7 bases. V dropped 4 bases and J dropped 6; count of bases not matched to a gene: 10. The CDR3 is 14 amino acids. Germline lookup yields CDR1 SGHRS and CDR2 YFSETQ. In DNA form, the CDR3 reads TGCGCCAGCAGCCTCACCGCGACAGGGAGCGAGCAGTACTTC. Residues: CASSLTATGSEQYF.

This clonotype appeared a few times. The CDR3 spells CASSRPGTDTGELFF. CDR3 coding DNA: TGTGCCAGCAGCCGCCCCGGGACAGACACCGGGGAGCTGTTTTTT. The V call is TRBV6-1, the J call TRBJ2-2; 7 bases agree with TRBD1. The CDR3 has 15 residues. V shed 6 bases and J 3 bases; nucleotides not matched to a gene: 7. From germline, CDR1 is MNHNS and CDR2 SASEGT.

As concerns this clonotype: A junction end diverges from the germline sequence, so it may reflect a read error. The chain couples TRBV16 to TRBJ2-1; D is possibly TRBD1 (6 bases). CDR3 length: 14 residues. CDR1 is KGHSY and CDR2 is FQNENV in the germline V gene. CDR3 residues: CASSPQGWERNRDF. The CDR3 DNA is TGTGCCAGCAGCCCACAGGGATGGGAGCGGAATAGGGACTTC.

There are many counts of this clonotype. This sequence joins TRBV30 and TRBJ2-2, with D perhaps TRBD1 (6 bases). V lost 4 bases to trimming and J lost 4 bases, with 13 bases between them. This CDR3 has 14 amino acids. In germline, CDR1 is GTSNPN, CDR2 SVGIG (reference sequence). CDR3 coding DNA: TGTGCCTGGAAACCGGGACACTTCACCGGGGAGCTGTTTTTT. Its translation: CAWKPGHFTGELFF.

This clonotype was seen repeatedly, ten times or more. V is TRBV30 and J is TRBJ1-1; TRBD1 aligns across 7 bases. Germline CDR1 is GTSNPN and CDR2 is SVGIG (reference sequence). The CDR3 loop spans 13 amino acids. V lost 4 bases, J lost 2 bases, and 4 bases stayed unmatched. CDR3 sequence (DNA): TGTGCCTGGACCGGGACAGACAACACTGAAGCTTTCTTT. Translation: CAWTGTDNTEAFF.

This clonotype has at least ten counts. The rearrangement uses TRBV11-3 and TRBJ2-5, with 7 bases fitting TRBD2. The V gene's germline CDR1 is SGHNT and CDR2 YENEEA. J lost 5 bases, V lost 4 bases, and 7 bases had no gene match. The CDR3 sequence is 14 residues long. CDR3 in amino acids: CASSSRRGGETQYF. CDR3 coding DNA: TGTGCCAGCAGCTCCCGACGGGGAGGGGAGACCCAGTACTTC.

This clonotype was observed a handful of times. The chain couples TRBV30 to TRBJ2-7; weak D call: TRBD2 (7 bases). The V gene's germline CDR1 is GTSNPN and CDR2 SVGIG (reference sequence). The CDR3 is 14 amino acids. Trimming removed 0 bases at V and 6 bases at J, with 15 bases between. CDR3 sequence: CAWSVGAGEGEQYF. The CDR3 bases are TGTGCCTGGAGTGTAGGGGCAGGGGAGGGCGAGCAGTACTTC. The full variable domain, rest sourced from reference TRBV30 and TRBJ2-7, is SQTIHQWPATLVQPVGSPLSLECTVEGTSNPNLYWYRQAAGRGLQLLFYSVGIGQISSEVPQNLSASRPQDRQFILSSKKLLLSDSGFYLCAWSVGAGEGEQYFGPGTRLTVT.

In its sample, this clonotype was seen a few times. V usage is TRBV12-3 or TRBV12-4 and J usage is TRBJ2-4; 7 bases are shared with TRBD2. Unmatched junction bases numbered 8, after V lost 6 bases and J lost 3 bases. The CDR3 totals 15 residues. This CDR3 is CASSSTRGVKNIQYF. CDR3 bases: TGTGCCAGCAGCTCGACCCGGGGGGTCAAAAACATTCAGTACTTC.

In its sample, this clonotype was seen many times. The V and J genes are TRBV9 and TRBJ2-1; TRBD2 matches at 8 bases. The CDR3 covers 16 residues. Germline CDR1 SGDLS, CDR2 YYNGEE. J gave up 4 bases and V 3 bases, and 9 bases lay outside the gene matches. CDR3: CASSGWSGSWYNEQFF. CDR3 DNA: TGTGCCAGCAGCGGATGGAGCGGGAGTTGGTACAATGAGCAGTTCTTC.

This clonotype occurred many times. The chain recombines TRBV5-1 with TRBJ2-7; D possibly corresponds to TRBD2 (6 bases). V was pared by 3 bases and J by 0 bases, with 13 bases between. The length of the CDR3 is 15 residues. Germline V lookup: CDR1 SGHRS, CDR2 YFSETQ. CDR3 sequence (DNA): TGCGCCAGCAGCTCCGCGGGGCAGCTCTCCTACGAGCAGTACTTC. Translated, it gives CASSSAGQLSYEQYF.

A note on this clonotype: A far larger clone is one nucleotide away, so this likely arose from a read error. V gene TRBV7-2 combines with J gene TRBJ2-1; possibly TRBD2 for D (5 bases). The V end lost 6 bases, the J end lost 6 bases, and 18 bases lay between the germline ends. The CDR3 has 15 residues. Germline CDR1 and CDR2: SGHTA and FQGNSA. CDR3 region: CASRLLVLEGNEQFF. The CDR3, as DNA: TGTGCCAGCAGATTATTGGTACTAGAGGGCAATGAGCAGTTCTTC.

In regard to this clonotype: A far larger clone is only one base removed, so a read error is likely. The V and J genes are TRBV29-1 and TRBJ2-3; the match to TRBD2 covers 7 bases. Judging by the DNA end, TRBJ2-7 fits better; the J call may be wrong. The CDR3 consists of 14 residues. The germline CDR1 and CDR2 sequences are SQVTM and ANQGSEA. CDR3 nucleotide sequence: TGCAGCGTTGAGGGGCTAGCGGTAAACAATGAGCAGTACTTC. It is translated as CSVEGLAVNNEQYF.